This T cell receptor beta chain was sequenced for a study of cytotoxic CD8 clonotypes in ibrutinib-treated CLL. About the research overall: The response samples were taken once patients had been treated for a median of around eleven months, range 6 to 36.

Assay used: immunoSEQ multiplex PCR; TCRdb lists only in-frame clones, some missing. The table includes about 57,000 clones, roughly three fifths detected once. Germline-derived CDR1 and CDR2 are MGHDK and SYGVNS. The CDR3 sequence is 16 residues long. V dropped 8 bases and J dropped 5; count of bases not matched to a gene: 9. This clone was detected only once. This sequence originates from a human donor with chronic lymphocytic leukemia. This sequence joins TRBV25-1 and TRBJ2-5; 15 bases are a match to TRBD2. The starting material was PBMCs, obtained after 24 months of ibrutinib treatment. CDR3 in DNA: TGTGCCAGCCGCCCGGGACTAGCGGGAGGAGGGGAGACCCAGTACTTC. This codes for CASRPGLAGGGETQYF. Combining the CDR3 with reference TRBV25-1 and TRBJ2-5 gives the whole variable domain EADIYQTPRYLVIGTGKKITLECSQTMGHDKMYWYQQDPGMELHLIHYSYGVNSTEKGDLSSESTVSRIRTEHFPLTLESARPSHTSQYLCASRPGLAGGGETQYFGPGTRLLVL.